This TCR beta chain was recorded in a study of blood T cell repertoires in COVID-19. For the study at large: COVID-19 samples, acute and convalescent, were from the United States, Italy and Spain. Sample material is recorded as cDNA or gDNA derived from T cells, B-cell-depleted T cells, or PBMCs.

This clone occurred once. CDR1 LNHDA and CDR2 SQIVND come from the germline V gene (reference sequence). V was shortened by 5 bases and J by 0 bases, with 10 bases between the two germline ends. This CDR3 is 14 amino acids long. Study processing details: Nucleated cell counts were estimated from reference gene primer amplification. Libraries were prepared by immunoSEQ multiplex PCR; TCRdb keeps only in-frame clonotypes and omits some of them. The V and J calls and clone size come from that table; D and trimming were worked out from the DNA. The sample carries about 240,000 clones, around 83% recorded once.

The receptor's source is a woman in her fifties or sixties with active or convalescent COVID-19. The chain recombines TRBV19 with TRBJ1-2; no clear D. The sample was peripheral blood. The CDR3 DNA sequence: TGTGCCAGTAGTCCTCTGACTGCTAACTATGGCTACACCTTC. Residues: CASSPLTANYGYTF. Full variable domain (remainder filled in from reference TRBV19 and TRBJ1-2): DGGITQSPKYLFRKEGQNVTLSCEQNLNHDAMYWYRQDPGQGLRLIYYSQIVNDFQKGDIAEGYSVSREKKESFPLTVTSAQKNPTAFYLCASSPLTANYGYTFGSGTRLTVV.